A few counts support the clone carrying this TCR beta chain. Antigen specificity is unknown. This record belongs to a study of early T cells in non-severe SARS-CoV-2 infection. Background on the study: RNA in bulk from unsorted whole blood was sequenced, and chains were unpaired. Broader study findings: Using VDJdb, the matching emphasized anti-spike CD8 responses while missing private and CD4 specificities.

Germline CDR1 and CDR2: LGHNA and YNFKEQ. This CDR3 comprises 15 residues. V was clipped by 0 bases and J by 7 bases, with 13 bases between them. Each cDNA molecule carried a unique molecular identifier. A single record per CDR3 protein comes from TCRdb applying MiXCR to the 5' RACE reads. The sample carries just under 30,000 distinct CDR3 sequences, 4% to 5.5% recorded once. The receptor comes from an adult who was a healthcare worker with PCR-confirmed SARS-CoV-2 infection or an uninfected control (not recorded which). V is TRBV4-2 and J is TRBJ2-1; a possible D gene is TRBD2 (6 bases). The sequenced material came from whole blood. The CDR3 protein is CASSQDVAGFNEQFF. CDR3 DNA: TGTGCCAGCAGCCAAGATGTCGCGGGATTTAATGAGCAGTTCTTC.